This T cell receptor beta chain was captured in a study of cytomegalovirus exposure and HLA in healthy donors. Broader study findings: In a later analysis, around 18,000 TCR beta sequences were associated with HLA alleles at 0.05 false discovery rate.

The germline V gene has CDR1 SGHDT and CDR2 YYEEEE. CDR3 size: 12 residues. V lost 6 bases, J lost 3 bases, and 2 bases stayed unmatched. This clone showed up just a few times. Antigen unknown. The PCR employed 60 Vbeta primers together with 13 Jbeta primers. Assay used: immunoSEQ multiplex PCR; TCRdb lists only in-frame clones, some missing. The sample lists 100,000 to 150,000 clones, roughly 15% occurring once. The sequence was obtained from a female donor in good health and CMV-seropositive. The sample consisted of PBMCs. The chain combines TRBV5-6 with TRBJ2-7; TRBD1 agrees at 8 bases. The CDR3 bases are TGTGCCAGCAAAGGACAGGGCTACGAGCAGTACTTC. Translated: CASKGQGYEQYF.